This is a list of T cell receptor beta chains from one sample in a study of shared T cell receptors in the human thymus. The data were produced by immunoSEQ multiplex PCR, yet TCRdb's version contains in-frame clones alone and is incomplete. This repertoire shows 540,000 or so clones, around 78% found once; its top ten account for about 0.013%. These records were also assigned to another study, of human thymus T cells.

Material: thymocytes. These receptors came from a boy under two years old with a congenital heart defect. Each CDR3 is given with its conserved first and last residue. A D gene is named only where the DNA matches it firmly. Part of the rows lack a size; the others show once, few, many or a class for expanded clones.

v_call: TRBV6-5; j_call: TRBJ1-4; clone_size: few; d_call: TRBD1; cdr3_nt: TGTGCCAGCAGAGACCGGGACAGGGGGAATGAAAAACTGTTTTTT; cdr3_aa: CASRDRDRGNEKLFF
v_call: TRBV27; j_call: TRBJ1-5; clone_size: NA; d_call: TRBD1; cdr3_nt: TGTGCCAGCACCGGACAGGGAAGCAATCAGCCCCAGCATTTT; cdr3_aa: CASTGQGSNQPQHF
v_call: TRBV29-1; j_call: TRBJ1-1; clone_size: NA; d_call: TRBD1; cdr3_nt: TGCAGCGTTGATACGACAGGGCGAAAACAGAACACTGAAGCTTTCTTT; cdr3_aa: CSVDTTGRKQNTEAFF
v_call: TRBV4-2; j_call: TRBJ2-5; clone_size: NA; d_call: TRBD2; cdr3_nt: TGTGCCAGCAGCCCCCCCCGACTAGCGGGAGGGCCAGAGACCCAGTACTTC; cdr3_aa: CASSPPRLAGGPETQYF
v_call: TRBV15; j_call: TRBJ2-7; clone_size: NA; d_call: NA; cdr3_nt: TGTGCCACCAGCAGGAACCGGGACACTTCCTACGAGCAGTACTTC; cdr3_aa: CATSRNRDTSYEQYF
v_call: TRBV30; j_call: TRBJ2-7; clone_size: NA; d_call: TRBD2; cdr3_nt: TGTGCCTGGGCCGGGACAGAAGGACTAGCGGGAGTCGCCTCCTACGAGCAGTACTTC; cdr3_aa: CAWAGTEGLAGVASYEQYF
v_call: TRBV11-2; j_call: TRBJ1-1; clone_size: NA; d_call: TRBD1; cdr3_nt: TGTGCCAGCAGCAACGTCGACAGGGGGGCTGATGTAAGGAAAGCTTTCTTT; cdr3_aa: CASSNVDRGADVRKAFF
v_call: TRBV12-5; j_call: TRBJ2-7; clone_size: NA; d_call: TRBD2; cdr3_nt: TGTGCTAGTGGTTTGGTCCCTGACCCCCTAGCGGGATCCTACGAGCAGTACTTC; cdr3_aa: CASGLVPDPLAGSYEQYF
v_call: TRBV29-1; j_call: TRBJ2-7; clone_size: NA; d_call: NA; cdr3_nt: TGCAGCGTAGACTACCGCTACGAGCAGTACTTC; cdr3_aa: CSVDYRYEQYF
v_call: TRBV27; j_call: TRBJ2-3; clone_size: NA; d_call: NA; cdr3_nt: TGTGCCAGCAGTCTCGGTCCCGAGGTCACACATACGCAGTATTTT; cdr3_aa: CASSLGPEVTHTQYF
v_call: TRBV9; j_call: TRBJ2-1; clone_size: NA; d_call: TRBD2; cdr3_nt: TGTGCCAGCAGCGGTCCTGGCGGGAGTTGGTCCTACAATGAGCAGTTCTTC; cdr3_aa: CASSGPGGSWSYNEQFF
v_call: TRBV6-5; j_call: TRBJ1-4; clone_size: NA; d_call: TRBD1; cdr3_nt: TGTGCCAGCAGTCCCGACAGGGAAACTAATGAAAAACTGTTTTTT; cdr3_aa: CASSPDRETNEKLFF
v_call: TRBV27; j_call: TRBJ2-3; clone_size: NA; d_call: TRBD2; cdr3_nt: TGTGCCAGCAGTCTAGTACCGGGACTAGCGGCCTCTAGCACAGATACGCAGTATTTT; cdr3_aa: CASSLVPGLAASSTDTQYF
v_call: TRBV7-9; j_call: TRBJ2-7; clone_size: NA; d_call: NA; cdr3_nt: TGTGCCAGCAGCCGAACGGACAGTTACGAGCAGTACTTC; cdr3_aa: CASSRTDSYEQYF
v_call: TRBV7-9; j_call: TRBJ2-2; clone_size: NA; d_call: NA; cdr3_nt: TGTGCCAGCAGCTTGGTGAGGCCCACCGGGGAGCTGTTTTTT; cdr3_aa: CASSLVRPTGELFF
v_call: TRBV21-1; j_call: TRBJ2-1; clone_size: NA; d_call: NA; cdr3_nt: TGTGCCAGCGTATATTTCAGGAACTTTAATAGGAATGAGCAGTTCTTC; cdr3_aa: CASVYFRNFNRNEQFF
v_call: TRBV19; j_call: TRBJ1-5; clone_size: NA; d_call: NA; cdr3_nt: TGTGCCAGTAGTCCAAGGGGTTATAGCAATCAGCCCCAGCATTTT; cdr3_aa: CASSPRGYSNQPQHF
v_call: TRBV5-1; j_call: TRBJ2-5; clone_size: NA; d_call: TRBD2; cdr3_nt: TGCGCCAGCAGATCTAGCGGGAGGGAAGAGACCCAGTACTTC; cdr3_aa: CASRSSGREETQYF
v_call: TRBV6-5; j_call: TRBJ2-1; clone_size: NA; d_call: NA; cdr3_nt: TGTGCCAGCAGTTACTCGGGGCAGAACAATGAGCAGTTCTTC; cdr3_aa: CASSYSGQNNEQFF
v_call: TRBV10-3; j_call: TRBJ1-4; clone_size: NA; d_call: TRBD1; cdr3_nt: TGTGCCATCAGTGAGTCGGCGGGGCGCAGGGGGCCCCCCTCAACTAATGAAAAACTGTTTTTT; cdr3_aa: CAISESAGRRGPPSTNEKLFF
v_call: TRBV2; j_call: TRBJ1-2; clone_size: NA; d_call: NA; cdr3_nt: TGTGCCAGCAGTCACAGGGATTGGGGGACTAACTATGGCTACACCTTC; cdr3_aa: CASSHRDWGTNYGYTF
v_call: TRBV6-5; j_call: TRBJ2-5; clone_size: NA; d_call: TRBD1; cdr3_nt: TGTGCCAGCAGTTTCTTCGACAGGGTTGAGGAGACCCAGTACTTC; cdr3_aa: CASSFFDRVEETQYF
v_call: TRBV5-6; j_call: TRBJ1-1; clone_size: NA; d_call: TRBD1; cdr3_nt: TGTGCCAGCAGCCGCAACAGGGGCAACACTGAAGCTTTCTTT; cdr3_aa: CASSRNRGNTEAFF
v_call: TRBV7-6; j_call: TRBJ1-5; clone_size: NA; d_call: TRBD1; cdr3_nt: TGTGCCAGCAGCCCTAGGACAGGGAATAGCAATCAGCCCCAGCATTTT; cdr3_aa: CASSPRTGNSNQPQHF
v_call: TRBV29-1; j_call: TRBJ2-7; clone_size: NA; d_call: TRBD2; cdr3_nt: TGCAGCGTTGGGGAGGGGAGTGGCGAGCAGTACTTC; cdr3_aa: CSVGEGSGEQYF
v_call: TRBV30; j_call: TRBJ1-2; clone_size: NA; d_call: TRBD1; cdr3_nt: TGTGCCTGGGCCGACAGGGGGCACGGTGGCTACACCTTC; cdr3_aa: CAWADRGHGGYTF
v_call: TRBV28; j_call: TRBJ2-1; clone_size: NA; d_call: TRBD2; cdr3_nt: TGTGCCAGCAGTTTCGGCTCACTAGCGAGCAAGTTAAGCTCCTACAATGAGCAGTTCTTC; cdr3_aa: CASSFGSLASKLSSYNEQFF
v_call: TRBV7-9; j_call: TRBJ2-7; clone_size: NA; d_call: TRBD1; cdr3_nt: TGTGCCAGCAGCCTAGAGGGGTTGAGGGGGCAGGACGAGCAGTACTTC; cdr3_aa: CASSLEGLRGQDEQYF
v_call: TRBV25-1; j_call: TRBJ1-1; clone_size: few; d_call: TRBD1; cdr3_nt: TGTGCCAGCAGTGACACCGGGACAGGGGAGGGGAACACTGAAGCTTTCTTT; cdr3_aa: CASSDTGTGEGNTEAFF
v_call: TRBV7-2; j_call: TRBJ1-1; clone_size: NA; d_call: NA; cdr3_nt: TGTGCCAGCATCCCGATGGGGGCGAGTGAAGCTTTCTTT; cdr3_aa: CASIPMGASEAFF
v_call: TRBV4-2; j_call: TRBJ1-1; clone_size: few; d_call: TRBD1; cdr3_nt: TGTGCCAGCAGCCCCCGTATCCAGGGGGCGAACACTGAAGCTTTCTTT; cdr3_aa: CASSPRIQGANTEAFF
v_call: TRBV5-4; j_call: TRBJ2-7; clone_size: NA; d_call: TRBD2; cdr3_nt: TGTGCCAGCAGTCCTACCACTAGCGGTAGGGCCGGGACCCACGAGCAGTACTTC; cdr3_aa: CASSPTTSGRAGTHEQYF
v_call: TRBV4-3; j_call: TRBJ1-1; clone_size: NA; d_call: TRBD1; cdr3_nt: TGCGCCAGCAGCCAAGGCCCCTGGGACAGGGGAACGGCTTTCTTT; cdr3_aa: CASSQGPWDRGTAFF
v_call: TRBV7-2; j_call: TRBJ2-5; clone_size: NA; d_call: NA; cdr3_nt: TGTGCCAGCAGCTTAGTCCCCCCGGGCCGGGCGGGAGAGACCCAGTACTTC; cdr3_aa: CASSLVPPGRAGETQYF
v_call: TRBV4-3; j_call: TRBJ2-5; clone_size: NA; d_call: NA; cdr3_nt: TGCGCCAGCAGCCAAGGACGACAAGGGACCCAGTACTTC; cdr3_aa: CASSQGRQGTQYF
v_call: TRBV7-9; j_call: TRBJ2-7; clone_size: NA; d_call: TRBD2; cdr3_nt: TGTGCCAGCAGCGTTCCGGGACTAGCGGACTCCTACGAGCAGTACTTC; cdr3_aa: CASSVPGLADSYEQYF
v_call: TRBV4-3; j_call: TRBJ2-7; clone_size: few; d_call: TRBD2; cdr3_nt: TGCGCCAGCAGCCAGCGGACTAGCGGGACCTACGAGCAGTACTTC; cdr3_aa: CASSQRTSGTYEQYF
v_call: TRBV11-3; j_call: TRBJ2-7; clone_size: once; d_call: TRBD1; cdr3_nt: TGTGCCAGCAGTCACCCGGGACAGGGTGACGAGCAGTACTTC; cdr3_aa: CASSHPGQGDEQYF
v_call: TRBV7-8; j_call: TRBJ2-1; clone_size: NA; d_call: TRBD1; cdr3_nt: TGTGCCAGCAGCTTAGTCCGGGACAGGGGGCCCCTGGCCCTCTACAATGAGCAGTTCTTC; cdr3_aa: CASSLVRDRGPLALYNEQFF